These 4 T cell receptor beta chains were all obtained from the same sample, sequenced in a study of early T cells in non-severe SARS-CoV-2 infection. Each CDR3 protein is one row after TCRdb ran MiXCR on the 5' RACE reads. The repertoire includes over 15,000 distinct CDR3 sequences, roughly 5% of them detected once, and about 6.3% sits in the top ten. The source material was whole blood. The source of these receptors is an adult who was a healthcare worker with PCR-confirmed SARS-CoV-2 infection or an uninfected control (not recorded which).

This clonotype has ten or more counts. The gene calls are TRBV27 and TRBJ2-3; TRBD2 matches 10 bases. Trimming removed 3 bases from V and 1 base from J; junction bases left unmatched: 10. This CDR3 is built from 18 residues. The V gene's germline CDR1 is MNHEY and CDR2 SMNVEV (reference sequence). In DNA form, the CDR3 reads TGTGCCAGCAGTTTGGCCCCCATTAGCGGGGGGCGCACAGATACGCAGTATTTT. It encodes CASSLAPISGGRTDTQYF.

This clonotype was seen ten or more times. The V gene is TRBV12-3 or TRBV12-4, the J gene TRBJ1-2; 7 positions agree with TRBD1. The CDR3 has 14 residues. The ends lost 8 bases at V and 8 bases at J; junction bases unmatched: 14. The DNA for the CDR3 is TGTGCCAGCGCGCGACAGGGAACCCTGGGCGGCTACACCTTC. Protein product: CASARQGTLGGYTF.

This clonotype was detected many times. The rearrangement links TRBV29-1 to TRBJ1-2; 7 bases match TRBD1. The CDR3 covers 14 residues. V gave up 1 base and J gave up 4 bases; unmatched junction bases: 6. CDR1 and CDR2 (germline): SQVTM, ANQGSEA. CDR3 amino acids: CSVEGADRRYGYTF. CDR3 bases: TGCAGCGTTGAAGGGGCGGACAGGCGCTATGGCTACACCTTC. Complete variable domain (other parts from reference TRBV29-1 and TRBJ1-2): SAVISQKPSRDICQRGTSLTIQCQVDSQVTMMFWYRQQPGQSLTLIATANQGSEATYESGFVIDKFPISRPNLTFSTLTVSNMSPEDSSIYLCSVEGADRRYGYTFGSGTRLTVV.

This clonotype was found many times. This chain uses TRBV28 with TRBJ2-3, with a tentative D call TRBD2 (6 bases). With 1 base removed from V and 1 base from J, the gap between germline ends came to 9 bases. Germline V CDR1 and CDR2: MDHEN, SYDVKM. The CDR3 spans 15 residues. This CDR3 reads CASSLYGGGTDTQYF. CDR3 nucleotides: TGTGCCAGCAGTTTATATGGCGGGGGCACAGATACGCAGTATTTT.